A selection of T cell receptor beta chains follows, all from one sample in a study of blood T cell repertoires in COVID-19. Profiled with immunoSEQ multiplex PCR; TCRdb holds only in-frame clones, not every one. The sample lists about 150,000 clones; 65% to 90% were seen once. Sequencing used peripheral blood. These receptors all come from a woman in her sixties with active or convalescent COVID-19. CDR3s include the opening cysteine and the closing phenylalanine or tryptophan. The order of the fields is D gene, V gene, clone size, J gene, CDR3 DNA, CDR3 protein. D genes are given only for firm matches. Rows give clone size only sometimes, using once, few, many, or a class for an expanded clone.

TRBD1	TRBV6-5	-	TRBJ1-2	TGTGCCAGCATCCATACCGGGACAGGGGGCTCTGGCTACACCTTC	CASIHTGTGGSGYTF
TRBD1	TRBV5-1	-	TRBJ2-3	TGCGCCAGCAGCATCCAAACCGGGACAGGAGACACAGATACGCAGTATTTT	CASSIQTGTGDTDTQYF
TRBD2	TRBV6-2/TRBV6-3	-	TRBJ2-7	TGTGCCAGCAGCACACGACTAGCGGGGCTCGACGAGCAGTACTTC	CASSTRLAGLDEQYF
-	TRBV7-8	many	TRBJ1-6	TGTGCCAGCAGCTTAACAGCGGGGTTCTATAATTCACCCCTCCACTTT	CASSLTAGFYNSPLHF
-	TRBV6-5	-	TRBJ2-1	TGTGCCAGCAGCAATTCAGGGATAATGAGGCAGTTCTTC	CASSNSGIMRQFF
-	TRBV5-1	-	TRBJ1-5	TGCGCCAGCAGCTTGGGGGGCCAGGGGAATCAGCCCCAGCATTTT	CASSLGGQGNQPQHF
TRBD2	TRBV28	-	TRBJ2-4	TGTGCCAGCAGTTCCCTACTAGCGGGGGGGCAGTACATTCAGTACTTC	CASSSLLAGGQYIQYF
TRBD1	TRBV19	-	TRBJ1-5	TGTGCCAGTAGTATAGAGGGACAGGGGGCACTTCAGCCCCAGCATTTT	CASSIEGQGALQPQHF
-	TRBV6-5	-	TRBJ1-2	TGTGCCAGCAGTTATGGTCTAACGTATGGCTACACCTTC	CASSYGLTYGYTF
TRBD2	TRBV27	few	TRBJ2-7	TGTGCCAGCAGTTTATATCCAGCGGGAGGAACCTACGAGCAGTACTTC	CASSLYPAGGTYEQYF
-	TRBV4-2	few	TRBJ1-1	TGTGCCAGCAGCCAAGGCCCTGACAAGGATGGGACTGAAGCTTTCTTT	CASSQGPDKDGTEAFF
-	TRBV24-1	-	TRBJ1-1	TGTGCCACCAGTGATCCTACTTCAGGGAACACTGAAGCTTTCTTT	CATSDPTSGNTEAFF
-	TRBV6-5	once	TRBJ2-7	TGTGCCAGCAGTACGGGACACGGCTACGAGCAGTACTTC	CASSTGHGYEQYF
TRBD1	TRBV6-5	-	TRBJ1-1	TGTGCCAGCAGGAGACAGGGTTACACTGAAGCTTTCTTT	CASRRQGYTEAFF
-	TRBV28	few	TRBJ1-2	TGTGCCAGCAGTAGGTCGGGGGGACTTAACTATGGCTACACCTTC	CASSRSGGLNYGYTF
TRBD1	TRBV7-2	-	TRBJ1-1	TGTGCCAGCAGCCCGGACAGGGATGGAAACACTGAAGCTTTCTTT	CASSPDRDGNTEAFF